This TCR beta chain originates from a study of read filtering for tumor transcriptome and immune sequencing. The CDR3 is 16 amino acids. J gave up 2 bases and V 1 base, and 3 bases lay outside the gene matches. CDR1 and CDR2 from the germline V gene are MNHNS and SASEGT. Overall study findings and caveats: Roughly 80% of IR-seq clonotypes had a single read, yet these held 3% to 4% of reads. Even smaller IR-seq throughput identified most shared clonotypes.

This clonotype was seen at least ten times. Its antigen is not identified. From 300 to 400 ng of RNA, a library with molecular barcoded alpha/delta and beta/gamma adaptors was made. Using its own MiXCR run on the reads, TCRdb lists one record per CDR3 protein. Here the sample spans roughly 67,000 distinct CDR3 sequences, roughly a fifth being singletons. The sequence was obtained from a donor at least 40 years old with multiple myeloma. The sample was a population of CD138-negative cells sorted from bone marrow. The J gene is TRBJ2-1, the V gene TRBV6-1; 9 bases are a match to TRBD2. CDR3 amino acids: CASSEEQRGAYNEQFF. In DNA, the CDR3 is TGTGCCAGCAGTGAAGAGCAGCGGGGGGCCTACAATGAGCAGTTCTTC.